The next 18 T cell receptor beta chains were all read from a single sample in a study of T cell responses to AZD1222 COVID-19 vaccine. The method was immunoSEQ multiplex PCR; TCRdb's version includes in-frame clones alone and lacks a portion of them. The sample comprises 80,000 to 85,000 clones, 80% to 95% of which are singletons, and around 8% rests with the top ten. Sequencing was performed on peripheral blood, taken 28 days after the second AZD1222 dose. The receptor source for this set is an adult who received the AZD1222 COVID-19 vaccine.

The rearrangement joins TRBV2 to TRBJ1-2; no reliable D call. V lost 1 base, J lost 8 bases, and 8 bases lay in between. Germline V lookup: CDR1 SNHLY, CDR2 FYNNEI. This CDR3 is built from 12 residues. The CDR3 DNA sequence: TGTGCCAGCAGTGAAGGCCGTTTGGGCTACACCTTC. As protein: CASSEGRLGYTF.

This chain joins TRBV27 and TRBJ2-7, with TRBD2 matching 12 bases. The CDR3 contains 14 residues. V lost 5 bases to trimming and J lost 5 bases; unmatched junction nucleotides: 4. Germline CDR1 reads MNHEY; CDR2 reads SMNVEV (reference sequence). The CDR3 nucleotides are TGTGCCAGCAGTCTAGCGGGAGGGCTTAACGAGCAGTACTTC. It encodes CASSLAGGLNEQYF.

V gene TRBV7-2 combines with J gene TRBJ2-1; 7 nucleotides match TRBD2. The ends lost 7 bases at V and 6 bases at J; junction bases unmatched: 9. The CDR3 totals 14 residues. Germline V gene sequence: CDR1 SGHTA, CDR2 FQGNSA. CDR3 nucleotides: TGTGCCAGCACCTCCCGAGCGGGGCCCAATGAGCAGTTCTTC. Translated: CASTSRAGPNEQFF.

The CDR3 coding sequence is TGTGCCACCCAAATTGAGGGGCCGAGCTCCTACGAGCAGTACTTC. This codes for CATQIEGPSSYEQYF. The chain recombines TRBV28 with TRBJ2-7; the D call may be TRBD1 or TRBD2 (5 bases each). Germline assignment: CDR1 MDHEN and CDR2 SYDVKM. Trimming took 10 bases from V and 0 from J, leaving 19 bases between them. The CDR3 has 15 amino acids.

This clone has just one count. The chain combines TRBV10-3 with TRBJ2-1; 14 nucleotides line up with TRBD2. The trim removed 6 bases at V and 5 bases at J, leaving 9 bases unmatched. The CDR3 has 17 residues. Germline assignment: CDR1 ENHRY and CDR2 SYGVKD. Here the CDR3 reads CAIRGTSGSYSNNEQFF. CDR3 sequence (DNA): TGTGCCATCAGGGGGACTAGCGGGAGTTATAGCAACAATGAGCAGTTCTTC.

The CDR3 region is CASSSTGSFSYEQYF. The CDR3 nucleotides are TGTGCCAGCAGCTCCACAGGAAGCTTTTCCTACGAGCAGTACTTC. This chain connects TRBV7-8 to TRBJ2-7; possible D gene TRBD1, 5 bases. Germline V CDR1 and CDR2: SGHVS, FQNEAQ. The CDR3 has 15 amino acids. V was shortened by 4 bases and J by 1 base, with 14 bases between the two germline ends.

The rearrangement links TRBV3-1 (or the pseudogene TRBV3-2) to TRBJ1-1; D perhaps matches TRBD1 (6 bases). Between the trimmed V and J ends, which lost 0 bases and 3 bases, there was a span of 8 bases. Looked up from germline, CDR1 is LGHDT and CDR2 is YNNKEL (reference sequence). This CDR3 region has 14 residues. CDR3 nucleotides: TGTGCCAGCAGCCAAGATTCAGGGGACACTGAAGCTTTCTTT. Its translation is CASSQDSGDTEAFF.

The chain couples TRBV5-1 to TRBJ2-2; TRBD2 aligns across 12 bases. The CDR3 runs to 16 residues. Germline CDR1 is SGHRS and CDR2 is YFSETQ. Germline trimming cut 4 bases from V and 7 bases from J; bases unmatched to any gene: 8. CDR3 DNA sequence: TGCGCCAGCAGCAGTCTAGCGGGAGGGCCGAACGGGGAGCTGTTTTTT. It encodes CASSSLAGGPNGELFF.

The chain couples TRBV18 to TRBJ2-7, with 11 bases identical to TRBD1. Trimming cost V 0 bases and J 10 bases; bases outside gene matches: 2. The CDR3 sequence is 13 residues long. CDR1 is KGHSH and CDR2 is LQKENI in the germline V gene. The CDR3 spells CASSPPGTGGQYF. Written as DNA, the CDR3 is TGTGCCAGCTCACCACCGGGGACAGGGGGACAGTACTTC.

V is TRBV13 and J is TRBJ1-6, with 8 bases aligning to TRBD1. CDR1 and CDR2 (germline): PRHDT, FYEKMQ (reference sequence). This CDR3 has 15 amino acids. Trimming removed 5 bases from V and 9 bases from J; junction bases left unmatched: 9. This chain's CDR3 is CASSPPDRAGSPLHF. The CDR3 DNA sequence: TGTGCCAGCAGCCCTCCGGACAGGGCTGGTTCACCCCTCCACTTT.

The J gene is TRBJ1-6, the V gene TRBV5-4, with D possibly matching TRBD1 (5 bases). Trimming stripped 4 bases from V and 6 bases from J, with 11 bases between. This CDR3 is 14 amino acids long. CDR1 and CDR2 from the germline V gene are SGHNT and YYREEE (reference sequence). The CDR3 loop is CASSPGGTNSPLHF. Written as DNA, the CDR3 is TGTGCCAGCAGCCCCGGAGGGACTAATTCACCCCTCCACTTT.

J is TRBJ2-2 and V is TRBV30; D remains unclear. Trimming cost V 2 bases and J 0 bases, with 13 bases left between them. This CDR3 is built from 16 residues. The germline V gene encodes CDR1 GTSNPN and CDR2 SVGIG (reference sequence). The CDR3 sequence: CAWSPRQAANTGELFF. CDR3 nucleotide sequence: TGTGCCTGGAGTCCCCGGCAGGCCGCGAACACCGGGGAGCTGTTTTTT.

V and J are TRBV5-1 and TRBJ1-5, with no clear D. V lost 0 bases to trimming and J lost 3 bases, with 16 bases between them. The CDR3 is 17 residues long. Per the germline V gene, CDR1 is SGHRS and CDR2 is YFSETQ. This CDR3 is CASSLEEGRAHNQPQHF. The CDR3 DNA is TGCGCCAGCAGCTTGGAAGAGGGTAGGGCCCACAATCAGCCCCAGCATTTT.

The gene calls are TRBV2 and TRBJ1-5, with TRBD1 identical over 10 bases. The ends lost 6 bases at V and 2 bases at J; junction bases unmatched: 4. This CDR3 is built from 15 residues. Germline assignment: CDR1 SNHLY and CDR2 FYNNEI. The CDR3 nucleotides read TGTGCCAGCAGGACGGACAGGGGGGGCAATCAGCCCCAGCATTTT. Translating gives CASRTDRGGNQPQHF.

The CDR3 reads CASSLVRGPSPLHF. The CDR3 DNA sequence: TGTGCCAGCAGTTTAGTCAGGGGGCCTTCACCCCTCCACTTT. The chain links TRBV28 to TRBJ1-6; 8 bases align to TRBD1. The CDR3 covers 14 residues. The V gene end was trimmed by 2 bases and the J gene end by 9 bases; junction bases not matched to a gene: 3. Germline-derived CDR1 and CDR2 are MDHEN and SYDVKM.

The V call is TRBV7-3, the J call TRBJ2-3; tentatively, D is TRBD1 or TRBD2 (5 bases each). The CDR3 is 14 residues long. Per the germline V gene, CDR1 is SGHTA and CDR2 is FQGTGA. V lost 3 bases and J lost 7, with 14 bases in between. CDR3 bases: TGTGCCAGCAGCTTCGGGACCGGGGTGAATACGCAGTATTTT. It specifies CASSFGTGVNTQYF.

This sequence joins TRBV6-5 and TRBJ1-4; the D is unclear. The CDR3 consists of 15 residues. The V end was cut by 5 bases, the J end by 2 bases, with 12 bases between. From germline, CDR1 is MNHEY and CDR2 SVGAGI. This chain's CDR3 is CASSTAGATNEKLFF. Written as DNA, the CDR3 is TGTGCCAGCAGTACCGCAGGCGCCACTAATGAAAAACTGTTTTTT.

The rearrangement uses TRBV9 and TRBJ2-2, with D tentatively TRBD1 (5 bases). Trimming left V 4 bases short and J 6 bases short, with 10 bases between. This CDR3 is 13 amino acids long. The germline V gene has CDR1 SGDLS and CDR2 YYNGEE. The CDR3 protein is CASSLRQSGELFF. In DNA form, the CDR3 reads TGTGCCAGCAGCCTCCGACAGTCCGGGGAGCTGTTTTTT.